This T cell receptor (beta chain) was sequenced for a study of T cell responses to AZD1222 COVID-19 vaccine. Generated by immunoSEQ multiplex PCR, the TCRdb table keeps only in-frame clones and is missing some. The sample holds some 150,000 clones, roughly four fifths seen once. The sample holds many counts of this clone. Its cognate antigen is unknown. Germline loops: CDR1 SGHDT, CDR2 YYEEEE. V dropped 2 bases and J dropped 0 bases, with 9 bases sitting between them. This CDR3 is 15 amino acids long. Findings and limits, study-wide: Across the whole spike, CD4 TCRs peaked at regions 160-218 and 743-854. Researchers took repertoire samples only after the peak T cell response had come.

V and J are TRBV5-6 and TRBJ1-3, with D unresolved. Sequencing was performed on peripheral blood, taken on day 0 of MenACWY control vaccination. This sequence originates from an adult in good health. CDR3 DNA: TGTGCCAGCAGCTTTCGCAGTGTCTCTGGAAACACCATATATTTT. This sequence encodes CASSFRSVSGNTIYF.